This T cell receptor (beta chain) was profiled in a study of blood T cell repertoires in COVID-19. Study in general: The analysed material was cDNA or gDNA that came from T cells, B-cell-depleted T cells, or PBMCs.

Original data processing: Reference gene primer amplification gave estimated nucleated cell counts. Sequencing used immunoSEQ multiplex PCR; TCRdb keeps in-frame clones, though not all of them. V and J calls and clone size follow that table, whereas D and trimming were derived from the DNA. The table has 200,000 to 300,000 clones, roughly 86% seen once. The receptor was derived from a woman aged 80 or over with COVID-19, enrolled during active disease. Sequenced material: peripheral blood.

Here the CDR3 DNA reads TGTGCCAGCAGCTTACTACCGACAGGGACTAATGAAAAACTGTTTTTT. Translating it yields CASSLLPTGTNEKLFF. The chain recombines TRBV7-9 with TRBJ1-4; 7 nucleotides align to TRBD1. V shed 2 bases and J 2 bases; nucleotides not matched to a gene: 5. Looked up from germline, CDR1 is SEHNR and CDR2 is FQNEAQ (reference sequence). The CDR3 is made up of 16 amino acids.